One and the same sample provided the 5 T cell receptor beta chains below, sequenced in a study of blood T cell repertoires in COVID-19. Produced via immunoSEQ multiplex PCR; TCRdb's table is partial and in-frame only. The sample holds about 48,000 clones, approximately 82% seen once. Specimen: peripheral blood. The receptors here all came from a human donor in a cohort sampled during active COVID-19.

The rearrangement joins TRBV6-4 to TRBJ2-3; 9 bases map to TRBD1. The CDR3 is 15 amino acids. The germline CDR1 and CDR2 sequences are MRHNA and SNTAGT. Losses at the gene ends were 6 bases for V and 2 bases for J; bases not matched to a gene: 6. The CDR3 bases are TGTGCCAGCAGGGGACAGGGTAGGAACACAGATACGCAGTATTTT. Translated: CASRGQGRNTDTQYF.

The genes are TRBV15 and TRBJ2-5; unclear D gene. Trimming left V 0 bases short and J 5 bases short, with 13 bases between. Per germline, CDR1 LNHNV and CDR2 YYDKDF (reference sequence). The CDR3 length is 15 residues. The CDR3 reads CATSRDQNPAETQYF. The DNA of the CDR3 is TGTGCCACCAGCAGAGATCAAAATCCCGCGGAGACCCAGTACTTC.

V gene TRBV19 combines with J gene TRBJ2-1; TRBD2 might be the D (5 bases). This CDR3 is built from 16 residues. Trimming cost V 5 bases and J 3 bases, with 17 bases left between them. Germline loops: CDR1 LNHDA, CDR2 SQIVND (reference sequence). This CDR3 reads CASSLGSGGHYNEQFF. CDR3 bases: TGTGCCAGTAGTTTAGGGAGTGGTGGCCACTACAATGAGCAGTTCTTC.

The rearrangement uses TRBV19 and TRBJ1-3; no definite D call. This CDR3 is built from 14 residues. V lost 7 bases and J 0 bases, leaving 10 bases between the germline ends. In germline, CDR1 is LNHDA, CDR2 SQIVND (reference sequence). The CDR3 region has the DNA TGTGCCAGTAAGGCGGAGTACTCTGGAAACACCATATATTTT. The encoded protein is CASKAEYSGNTIYF.

The chain joins TRBV20-1 to TRBJ2-7; 8 positions match TRBD2. The J segment lost 7 bases and the V segment lost 3 bases, leaving 14 bases of the junction unmatched. Germline CDR1 is DFQATT and CDR2 is SNEGSKA (reference sequence). The CDR3 is made up of 15 amino acids. The CDR3 sequence is CSASPLAGPLGEQYF. CDR3 nucleotide sequence: TGCAGTGCTAGTCCCCTAGCGGGCCCTTTAGGTGAGCAGTACTTC.